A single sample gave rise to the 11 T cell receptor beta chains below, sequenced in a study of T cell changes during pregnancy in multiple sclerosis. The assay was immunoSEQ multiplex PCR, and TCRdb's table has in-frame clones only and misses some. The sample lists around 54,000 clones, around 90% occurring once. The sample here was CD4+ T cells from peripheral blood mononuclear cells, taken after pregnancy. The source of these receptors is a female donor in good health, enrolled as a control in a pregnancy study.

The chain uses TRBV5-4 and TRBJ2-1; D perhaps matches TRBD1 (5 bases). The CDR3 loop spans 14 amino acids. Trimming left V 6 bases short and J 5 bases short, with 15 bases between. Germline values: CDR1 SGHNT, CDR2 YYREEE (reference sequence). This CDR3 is CASTRVGADNEQFF. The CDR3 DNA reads TGTGCCAGCACCCGGGTTGGGGCGGACAATGAGCAGTTCTTC.

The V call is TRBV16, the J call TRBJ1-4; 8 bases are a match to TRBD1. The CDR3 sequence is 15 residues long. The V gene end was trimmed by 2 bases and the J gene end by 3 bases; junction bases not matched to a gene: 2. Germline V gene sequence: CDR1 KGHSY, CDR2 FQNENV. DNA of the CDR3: TGTGCCAGCAGCCAACCGGACAGGGCTAATGAAAAACTGTTTTTT. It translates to CASSQPDRANEKLFF.

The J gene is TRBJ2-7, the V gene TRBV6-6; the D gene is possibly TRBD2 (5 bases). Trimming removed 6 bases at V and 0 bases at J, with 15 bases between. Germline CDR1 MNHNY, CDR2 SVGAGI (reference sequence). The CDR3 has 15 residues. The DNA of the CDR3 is TGTGCCAGCAGCCCGCATAGCGTAAGCTCCTACGAGCAGTACTTC. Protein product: CASSPHSVSSYEQYF.

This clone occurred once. This CDR3 reads CASSWGQNQETQYF. The CDR3, as DNA: TGTGCCAGCAGCTGGGGACAGAACCAAGAGACCCAGTACTTC. The chain carries TRBV5-6 and TRBJ2-5, with TRBD1 matching over 7 bases. CDR3 length: 14 residues. J was trimmed by 0 bases and V by 3 bases; bases with no gene match: 2. In germline, CDR1 is SGHDT, CDR2 YYEEEE.

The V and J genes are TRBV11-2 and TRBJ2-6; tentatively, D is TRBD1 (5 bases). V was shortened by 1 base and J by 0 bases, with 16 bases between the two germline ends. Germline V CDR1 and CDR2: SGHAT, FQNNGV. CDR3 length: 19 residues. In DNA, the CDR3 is TGTGCCAGCAGCTTAGTGGCTTTGACAGCCAGCTCTGGGGCCAACGTCCTGACTTTC. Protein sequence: CASSLVALTASSGANVLTF.

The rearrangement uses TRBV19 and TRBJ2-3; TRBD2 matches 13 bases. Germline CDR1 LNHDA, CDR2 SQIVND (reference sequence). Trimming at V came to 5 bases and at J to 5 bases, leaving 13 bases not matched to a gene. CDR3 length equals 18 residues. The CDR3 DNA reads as TGTGCCAGTAGTGGGAGACTAGCGGGGGGATACCCGGTAGATACGCAGTATTTT. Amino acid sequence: CASSGRLAGGYPVDTQYF.

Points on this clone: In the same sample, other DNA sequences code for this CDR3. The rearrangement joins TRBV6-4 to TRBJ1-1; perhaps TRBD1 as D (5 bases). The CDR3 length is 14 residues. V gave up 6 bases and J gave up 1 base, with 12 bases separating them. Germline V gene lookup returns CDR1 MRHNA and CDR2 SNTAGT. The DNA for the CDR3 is TGTGCCAGCAGCCCCGGACAAGGGAACACTGAAGCTTTCTTT. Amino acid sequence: CASSPGQGNTEAFF.

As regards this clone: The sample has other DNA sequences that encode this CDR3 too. CDR3 DNA: TGCAGTGCTAGAGGGCCAGGGGGGCAGTACTTC. This codes for CSARGPGGQYF. V gene TRBV20-1 combines with J gene TRBJ2-7, with 7 bases fitting TRBD1. V shed 1 base and J 9 bases; nucleotides not matched to a gene: 3. Germline-derived CDR1 and CDR2 are DFQATT and SNEGSKA (reference sequence). The CDR3 is made up of 11 amino acids.

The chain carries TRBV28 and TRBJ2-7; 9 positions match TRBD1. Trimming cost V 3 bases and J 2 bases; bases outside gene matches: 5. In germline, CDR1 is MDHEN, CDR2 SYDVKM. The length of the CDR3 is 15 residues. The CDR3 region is CASSFGGTGTYEQYF. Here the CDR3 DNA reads TGTGCCAGCAGTTTCGGCGGGACAGGGACCTACGAGCAGTACTTC.

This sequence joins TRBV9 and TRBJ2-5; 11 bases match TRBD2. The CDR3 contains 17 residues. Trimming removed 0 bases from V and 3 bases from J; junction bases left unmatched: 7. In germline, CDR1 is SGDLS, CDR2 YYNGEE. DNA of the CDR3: TGTGCCAGCAGCGTAGGTGCTAGCGGGGGGTTAAAAGAGACCCAGTACTTC. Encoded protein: CASSVGASGGLKETQYF.

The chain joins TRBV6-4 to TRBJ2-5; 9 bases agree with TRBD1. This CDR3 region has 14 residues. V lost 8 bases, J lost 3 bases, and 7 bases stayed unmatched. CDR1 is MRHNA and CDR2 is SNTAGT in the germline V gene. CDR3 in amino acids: CASRGDRAKETQYF. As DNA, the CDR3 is TGTGCCAGCCGAGGGGACAGGGCCAAAGAGACCCAGTACTTC.